This is a list of T cell receptor beta chains from one sample in a study of shared clonotypes between healthy human individuals. Profiling relied on immunoSEQ multiplex PCR, and the TCRdb table lists in-frame clones only, not all of them. The data hold about half a million clones, with approximately 78% observed a single time. Source material: PBMCs. Source of these receptors: a woman aged 40-49 years in good health. Some clones in this sample may be carry-over from other donors' samples. The CDR3 runs from the conserved cysteine through the conserved F or W. A D gene is named only where the DNA matches it firmly. Clone size appears in some rows only: once, few, many, or a class for an expanded clone.

j_call d_call v_call clone_size cdr3_nt cdr3_aa
TRBJ2-7 . TRBV6-5 . TGTGCCAGCAGTGACGTCTACGAGCAGTACTTC CASSDVYEQYF
TRBJ1-1 . TRBV7-9 . TGTGCCAGCAGCTTTTCACAGGGAAGTGAAGCTTTCTTT CASSFSQGSEAFF
TRBJ2-7 TRBD2 TRBV11-1 . TGTGCCAGCACCGTGACTAGCGGGCCCTACGAGCAGTACTTC CASTVTSGPYEQYF
TRBJ2-7 TRBD2 TRBV7-2 . TGCGCCAGCAGCCAAGATCTGCCTAGCGGGAGGCGCTACGAGCAGTACTTC CASSQDLPSGRRYEQYF
TRBJ1-6 . TRBV5-1 . TGCGCCAGCAGCCAGGGATCCAATTCACCCCTCCACTTT CASSQGSNSPLHF
TRBJ2-1 . TRBV19 few TGTGCCAGTAGTATGTGGGGGATGAACAATGAGCAGTTCTTC CASSMWGMNNEQFF
TRBJ1-1 TRBD1 TRBV15 . TGTGCCACCAGCCCGGACAGGGGGCCTGTCACTGAAGCTTTCTTT CATSPDRGPVTEAFF
TRBJ2-2 . TRBV7-7 . TGTGCCAGCAGCTTGGACATCCGGACCGGGGAGCTGTTTTTT CASSLDIRTGELFF
TRBJ1-5 . TRBV28 . TGTGCCAGCCGCAACCCCTCGAGTTCGGCCCAGCATTTT CASRNPSSSAQHF
TRBJ2-4 . TRBV7-2 . TGTGCCAGCACGGAGCGGGCAGCCAAAAACATTCAGTACTTC CASTERAAKNIQYF
TRBJ2-5 TRBD1 TRBV4-2 . TGTGCCAGCAGCCAAGAAGAGGGACAGGGGAAGACCCAGTACTTC CASSQEEGQGKTQYF
TRBJ2-1 . TRBV7-3 . TGTGCCAGCAGCCCCGACCACTCCTCCTACAATGAGCAGTTCTTC CASSPDHSSYNEQFF
TRBJ2-1 TRBD2 TRBV9 . TGTGCCAGCAGCGGGATGGTAGCGGGGAACAATGAGCAGTTCTTC CASSGMVAGNNEQFF
TRBJ1-5 TRBD1 TRBV30 few TGTGCCATAGACAGGGGAAATCAGCCCCAGCATTTT CAIDRGNQPQHF
TRBJ2-2 . TRBV7-7 . TGTGCTAGCAGCGAAACTAGAACCGGGGAGCTGTTTTTT CASSETRTGELFF
TRBJ2-7 . TRBV6-1 many TGTGCCAGCAGTCCCCGACTAGATCCGCCCTACGAGCAGTACTTC CASSPRLDPPYEQYF
TRBJ1-1 . TRBV28 . TGTGCCAGCAGTTTTCGAGGGGGTTCGGAAGCTTTCTTT CASSFRGGSEAFF
TRBJ2-1 . TRBV28 few TGTGCCAGCAGTTTAGCCTACACAGGACTGGCCTACAATGAGCAGTTCTTC CASSLAYTGLAYNEQFF
TRBJ2-1 . TRBV20-1 . TGCAGTGTCGGCGGGTACAATGAGCAGTTCTTC CSVGGYNEQFF
TRBJ2-7 TRBD1 TRBV2 . TGTGCCATCGAGACAGGGGCCTACGAGCAGTACTTC CAIETGAYEQYF
TRBJ2-6 TRBD1 TRBV6-4 . TGTGCCAGCAGTGACTCGAAAGGGGGCGGTGGGGCCAACGTCCTGACTTTC CASSDSKGGGGANVLTF
TRBJ1-1 . TRBV6-1 . TGTGCCAGCAGTGAAGGAGGGCTCACTGAAGCTTTCTTT CASSEGGLTEAFF
TRBJ1-5 . TRBV28 . TGTGCCAGCAGTTTAGGGACCCGGGGGGGTCAGCCCCAGCATTTT CASSLGTRGGQPQHF
TRBJ2-7 . TRBV6-5 . TGTGCCAGCAGTTACTCTCGGTACGAGCAGTACTTC CASSYSRYEQYF
TRBJ1-5 . TRBV30 . TGTGCCTGGAGAGGGTCGGGACGGAACAATCAGCCCCAGCATTTT CAWRGSGRNNQPQHF
TRBJ2-6 . TRBV5-4 once TGTGCCAGCAGCTTGGGGGTCGGTGGGGCCAACGTCCTGACTTTC CASSLGVGGANVLTF
TRBJ2-6 . TRBV9 . TGTGCCAGCAGCGCACAGGCGTCAGGTGCCGGGGCCAACGTCCTGACTTTC CASSAQASGAGANVLTF
TRBJ1-1 TRBD1 TRBV5-6 few TGTGCCAGCAGCTGGGGGACAGGGATGAACACTGAAGCTTTCTTT CASSWGTGMNTEAFF
TRBJ1-1 . TRBV19 . TGTGCCAGTAGTACAGCGGTGAACACTGAAGCTTTCTTT CASSTAVNTEAFF
TRBJ1-1 . TRBV6-5 few TGTGCCAGCAGTAGAGGTTCCGGGGACACTGAAGCTTTCTTT CASSRGSGDTEAFF
TRBJ2-7 . TRBV18 . TGTGCCAGCTCACCCTCAGGGGGACTCGCGACCTACGAGCAGTACTTC CASSPSGGLATYEQYF
TRBJ1-5 TRBD1 TRBV2 once TGTGCCAGCAGTGAGGGGACAGGATGGCAGCCCCAGCATTTT CASSEGTGWQPQHF
TRBJ2-1 . TRBV11-3 . TGTGCCAGCAGCCCGAACAAACGGGGAGTAGGCTTCAATGAGCAGTTCTTC CASSPNKRGVGFNEQFF
TRBJ2-3 . TRBV5-4 . TGTGCCAGCAACTTAGGGGGAGGGCCGGGGATACGAGATACGCAGTATTTT CASNLGGGPGIRDTQYF
TRBJ2-3 TRBD2 TRBV5-1 . TGCGCCAGCACCCCGGGTAGCGGGGGTGGGGATACGCAGTATTTT CASTPGSGGGDTQYF
TRBJ2-1 TRBD2 TRBV2 . TGTGCCAGCAGTGCAACTAGCGGGAGCTCCTACAATGAGCAGTTCTTC CASSATSGSSYNEQFF
TRBJ1-2 TRBD1 TRBV13 . TGTGCCAGCAGCTTAAACAGGGGTCAAACCTATGGCTACACCTTC CASSLNRGQTYGYTF
TRBJ2-1 . TRBV9 . TGTGCCAGCGGCCCCGGGCCCCGGCCCTACAATGAGCAGTTCTTC CASGPGPRPYNEQFF
TRBJ2-3 . TRBV2 . TGTGCCAGCAGTGCCCAGGGCCGCACAGATACGCAGTATTTT CASSAQGRTDTQYF
TRBJ2-7 TRBD1 TRBV4-1 . TGCGCCAGCAGCCAACGGGACAGGGGTTCCTACGAGCAGTACTTC CASSQRDRGSYEQYF
TRBJ2-7 . TRBV28 . TGTGCCAGCAGTTTAACCCAGACCTACGAGCAGTACTTC CASSLTQTYEQYF
TRBJ1-1 TRBD1 TRBV5-6 few TGTGCCAGCAGCTTGGCTTTGACAGGGGAAAAGAACACTGAAGCTTTCTTT CASSLALTGEKNTEAFF
TRBJ2-1 TRBD2 TRBV5-1 . TGCGCCAGCAGATCCCCCGGGACTAGCGTAAATGAGCAGTTCTTC CASRSPGTSVNEQFF
TRBJ1-1 . TRBV28 . TGTGCCAGCAGCCCCCGGCGGATTACTAGCACTGAAGCTTTCTTT CASSPRRITSTEAFF
TRBJ2-1 TRBD2 TRBV4-2 . TGTGCCAGCAGCCAAGATGGGCCAGCGGGAGGTGACCGTGAGCAGTTCTTC CASSQDGPAGGDREQFF
TRBJ2-1 TRBD2 TRBV5-1 few TGCGCCAGCAGCTTGGCCTCGACTAGCGGGGGCCACAATGAGCAGTTCTTC CASSLASTSGGHNEQFF
TRBJ1-1 . TRBV30 . TGTGCCTGGACCTTGGGGGGGTTATCTGAAGCTTTCTTT CAWTLGGLSEAFF
TRBJ2-5 . TRBV28 few TGTGCCAGCAGTTCTACGGACAAGGGAATAGAGACCCAGTACTTC CASSSTDKGIETQYF
TRBJ2-3 TRBD2 TRBV7-2 . TGTGCCAGCAGCTCTGGGACTAGCGGTGATACTAGCACAGATACGCAGTATTTT CASSSGTSGDTSTDTQYF
TRBJ2-3 TRBD2 TRBV7-9 . TGTGCCAGCAGCTTAGTGGCGGGGGGCACAGATACGCAGTATTTT CASSLVAGGTDTQYF
TRBJ1-2 TRBD1 TRBV10-3 . TGTGCCATCAGTGAGTCGGCCCCGGGACAGGGAACTTTCGATGGCTACACCTTC CAISESAPGQGTFDGYTF
TRBJ1-1 . TRBV19 . TGTGCCAGTAATTCCCCAGGGTTGAACACTGAAGCTTTCTTT CASNSPGLNTEAFF
TRBJ2-3 . TRBV29-1 . TGCAGCGTTGAAGGGCCCCCCTTCCGTGGGAAAGACACAGATACGCAGTATTTT CSVEGPPFRGKDTDTQYF
TRBJ1-2 . TRBV28 . TGTGCCAGCAGTTTTAGCGACTTCTCCTATGGCTACACCTTC CASSFSDFSYGYTF
TRBJ2-2 . TRBV5-5 once TGTGTTTTGCTGCGAGGCAACACCGGGGAGCTGTTTTTT CVLLRGNTGELFF
TRBJ2-7 TRBD1 TRBV7-2 once TGTGCCAGCAGCTTTGACAGGGTATACGAGCAGTACTTC CASSFDRVYEQYF
TRBJ2-3 TRBD2 TRBV29-1 . TGCAGCGTTGCCCCTAGCGGGACAGATACGCAGTATTTT CSVAPSGTDTQYF
TRBJ2-1 TRBD2 TRBV27 . TGTGCCAGCAGTTTTGGGTGGGAGGGTCCGTACAATGAGCAGTTCTTC CASSFGWEGPYNEQFF
TRBJ2-7 TRBD2 TRBV19 . TGTGCCAGTAGTAATGGCGGGAGGGTCTACGAGCAGTACTTC CASSNGGRVYEQYF